The 27 T cell receptor beta chains in this list originate from one sample, sequenced in a study of blood T cells in healthy people across ages. Combining a sample-barcoded 5' primer with a J-beta primer mix, a second PCR ran for roughly 6 to 12 cycles. TCRdb re-called the 5' RACE reads through MiXCR, storing one row per CDR3 protein. Found here are 750,000 to 850,000 distinct CDR3 sequences, 20% to 25% of them singletons; the top ten hold 3.7%. These records were also assigned to another study, of T cells of mothers and their children.

Sequenced: blood. These receptors all stem from a boy between 5 and 17 years old in good health.

There are many counts of this clonotype. The chain employs TRBV29-1 and TRBJ2-5, with unresolved D. Germline CDR1 reads SQVTM; CDR2 reads ANQGSEA. CDR3 length: 13 residues. Deletions cut 5 bases from V and 1 base from J, with 11 bases between. The CDR3 here is CSVRPEAQETQYF. Written as DNA, the CDR3 is TGCAGCGTTCGCCCCGAGGCCCAAGAGACCCAGTACTTC.

The V and J genes are TRBV28 and TRBJ2-5; 7 nucleotides agree with TRBD1. The J call is in doubt because the DNA end fits TRBJ2-7 better. Germline loops: CDR1 MDHEN, CDR2 SYDVKM. The CDR3 runs to 15 residues. The chain's CDR3 is CASSIPPQGAYEQYF. DNA of the CDR3: TGTGCCAGCAGTATCCCCCCTCAGGGGGCCTACGAGCAGTACTTC.

The CDR3 bases are TGTGCCAGCAGTTTGGTGGCCCCTGAGCAGTACTTC. This encodes CASSLVAPEQYF. The chain employs TRBV28 and TRBJ2-7; D is ambiguous. The V end was cut by 3 bases, the J end by 7 bases, with 10 bases between. The germline CDR1 and CDR2 sequences are MDHEN and SYDVKM. The CDR3 spans 12 residues.

The J gene is TRBJ2-4, the V gene TRBV20-1; possible D gene TRBD2, 6 bases. With 8 bases removed from V and 0 bases from J, the gap between germline ends came to 14 bases. Germline-derived CDR1 and CDR2 are DFQATT and SNEGSKA (reference sequence). This CDR3 has 14 residues. The CDR3 sequence is CSPSPGLAKNIQYF. For the CDR3, the DNA is TGCAGTCCCTCTCCGGGACTAGCCAAAAACATTCAGTACTTC.

The chain links TRBV15 to TRBJ1-2, with D hard to call. Germline CDR1 LNHNV, CDR2 YYDKDF (reference sequence). The length of the CDR3 is 12 residues. The V end was cut by 0 bases, the J end by 7 bases, with 6 bases between. This CDR3 reads CATSRDYAGYTF. CDR3 DNA: TGTGCCACCAGCAGAGATTACGCTGGCTACACCTTC.

V is TRBV27 and J is TRBJ2-3; TRBD2 might be the D (7 bases). The V end lost 10 bases, the J end lost 3 bases, and 20 bases lay between the germline ends. The CDR3 totals 15 residues. In germline, CDR1 is MNHEY, CDR2 SMNVEV (reference sequence). CDR3 nucleotides: TGTGCCATCGGATCTGGGGGGGGGCCGACAGATACGCAGTATTTT. Protein sequence: CAIGSGGGPTDTQYF.

The V gene is TRBV25-1, the J gene TRBJ2-5; a weak D match, TRBD2 (5 bases). The CDR3 length is 16 residues. Looked up from germline, CDR1 is MGHDK and CDR2 is SYGVNS. Trimming pared 3 bases from V and 5 bases from J, leaving 19 bases between. The CDR3 DNA reads as TGTGCCAGCAGTGAGGGGTTTGGGCGCAGAGGGGAGACCCAGTACTTC. Residues: CASSEGFGRRGETQYF. The full variable domain, completed using reference TRBV25-1 and TRBJ2-5, is EADIYQTPRYLVIGTGKKITLECSQTMGHDKMYWYQQDPGMELHLIHYSYGVNSTEKGDLSSESTVSRIRTEHFPLTLESARPSHTSQYLCASSEGFGRRGETQYFGPGTRLLVL.

The chain links TRBV11-1 to TRBJ1-2; D perhaps matches TRBD1 (5 bases). Trimming pared 3 bases from V and 7 bases from J, leaving 18 bases between. The CDR3 has 15 residues. Germline CDR1 is SGHAT and CDR2 is FQDESV (reference sequence). The CDR3 sequence is CASSFAPIGGAGYTF. DNA for the CDR3: TGTGCCAGCAGCTTCGCACCGATCGGAGGGGCTGGCTACACCTTC.

The chain uses TRBV27 and TRBJ2-5; TRBD1 matches at 9 bases. The tail of the sequence fits TRBJ2-7 better, so the J call may be wrong. CDR1 MNHEY and CDR2 SMNVEV come from the germline V gene (reference sequence). The CDR3 is 15 amino acids. The CDR3 bases are TGTGCCAGCAGTTTCCAAACACAGGGGGCTTACGAGCAGTACTTC. Its translation is CASSFQTQGAYEQYF.

This chain joins TRBV25-1 and TRBJ1-1, with 8 positions matching TRBD1. Germline values: CDR1 MGHDK, CDR2 SYGVNS. The CDR3 covers 16 residues. The V segment lost 3 bases and the J segment 0 bases; nucleotides outside the gene matches: 6. The DNA for the CDR3 is TGTGCCAGCAGTGACCACGGACAGGGTATGAACACTGAAGCTTTCTTT. Translating it yields CASSDHGQGMNTEAFF.

A word on this clonotype: The junction differs from germline at one of its ends, possibly a read error. This chain links TRBV12-3 or TRBV12-4 with TRBJ1-4; the D gene is possibly TRBD1 (6 bases). The CDR3 is made up of 14 amino acids. CDR3 loop: CASSQRGANERLFF. CDR3 in DNA: TGTGCCAGCAGCCAGAGGGGGGCTAATGAAAGACTGTTTTTT.

This clonotype was counted between two and nine times. The chain joins TRBV20-1 to TRBJ2-2; no reliable D call. The CDR3 is 14 amino acids. The V gene's germline CDR1 is DFQATT and CDR2 SNEGSKA (reference sequence). V shed 3 bases and J shed 0 bases, with 8 bases lying between them. This CDR3 is CSARAYPNTGELFF. CDR3 in DNA: TGCAGTGCTAGGGCCTATCCGAACACCGGGGAGCTGTTTTTT.

The gene calls are TRBV28 and TRBJ2-7; D is ambiguous. This CDR3 has 15 amino acids. Germline CDR1 reads MDHEN; CDR2 reads SYDVKM. V lost 4 bases, J lost 7 bases, and 20 bases lay in between. In nucleotides, the CDR3 is TGTGCCAGCAGTTCCACGCCGGACGGCCGTGGGGAGCAGTACTTC. It translates to CASSSTPDGRGEQYF.

This clonotype showed up just a few times. The chain uses TRBV20-1 and TRBJ1-6; D unresolved. CDR1 DFQATT and CDR2 SNEGSKA come from the germline V gene (reference sequence). There are 14 residues in the CDR3. V was trimmed by 4 bases and J by 2 bases, leaving 9 bases between them. The CDR3 DNA sequence: TGCAGTGCTACCGGCAGGACCTATAATTCACCCCTCCACTTT. Protein: CSATGRTYNSPLHF.

There are many counts of this clonotype. This chain joins TRBV29-1 and TRBJ2-1; TRBD2 aligns across 8 bases. The germline gives CDR1 SQVTM, CDR2 ANQGSEA. The CDR3 has 13 amino acids. Trimming cost V 7 bases and J 8 bases; bases outside gene matches: 10. In DNA form, the CDR3 reads TGCAGCGGCCAGAGGAGCGGGGGATATGAGCAGTTCTTC. It specifies CSGQRSGGYEQFF.

This rearrangement joins TRBV20-1 to TRBJ2-7; D remains unclear. V gave up 4 bases and J gave up 0 bases, with 16 bases separating them. Looked up from germline, CDR1 is DFQATT and CDR2 is SNEGSKA (reference sequence). The CDR3 contains 15 residues. The CDR3 loop is CSATETFKSSYEQYF. The CDR3 DNA is TGCAGTGCTACCGAAACATTTAAGAGCTCCTACGAGCAGTACTTC.

The chain uses TRBV10-2 and TRBJ2-7, with 8 bases matching TRBD2. The J call may be faulty, since TRBJ2-1 better matches the DNA end. The CDR3 is 15 amino acids. Germline lookup yields CDR1 WSHSY and CDR2 SAAADI. This CDR3 reads CASSAASGRYNEQFF. DNA for the CDR3: TGCGCCAGCAGTGCTGCTAGCGGGCGGTACAATGAGCAGTTCTTC.

This clonotype has more than one count but fewer than ten. The chain employs TRBV29-1 and TRBJ2-1, with 8 bases fitting TRBD1. The V and J ends lost 6 bases and 8 bases, in that order; junction bases with no gene match: 12. The length of the CDR3 is 14 residues. In germline, CDR1 is SQVTM, CDR2 ANQGSEA. DNA for the CDR3: TGCAGCGTCAGCGGACAGGGAGGAAGCGATGAGCAGTTCTTC. Its protein product is CSVSGQGGSDEQFF.

This clonotype was observed a few times. The chain carries TRBV9 and TRBJ2-1; D gene ambiguous. With 3 bases removed from V and 9 bases from J, the gap between germline ends came to 16 bases. This CDR3 contains 14 residues. The germline gives CDR1 SGDLS, CDR2 YYNGEE. CDR3: CASSAPDGFSEQFF. As DNA, the CDR3 is TGTGCCAGCAGCGCCCCCGACGGATTTAGTGAGCAGTTCTTC.

DNA of the CDR3: TGTGCCAGCAGTTACGCCCTGCAGGGTGAGGCGAACACTGAAGCTTTCTTT. Encoded protein: CASSYALQGEANTEAFF. The rearrangement uses TRBV6-5 and TRBJ1-1, with a weak D call TRBD1 (5 bases). The CDR3 is 17 residues long. Trimming stripped 2 bases from V and 1 base from J, with 17 bases between. CDR1 and CDR2 from the germline V gene are MNHEY and SVGAGI.

This clonotype was observed a few times. J is TRBJ2-5 and V is TRBV5-1, with D possibly called TRBD1 or TRBD2 (5 bases each). This CDR3 contains 15 residues. V was clipped by 4 bases and J by 2 bases, with 15 bases between them. CDR1 is SGHRS, CDR2 YFSETQ, per germline. CDR3 bases: TGCGCCAGCAGCACCACGGGACGTAGTCAAGAGACCCAGTACTTC. Amino acid sequence: CASSTTGRSQETQYF.

This clonotype was found a few times. This chain connects TRBV4-3 to TRBJ2-7; perhaps TRBD1 as D (5 bases). The CDR3 has 16 residues. V lost 0 bases and J lost 3, with 15 bases in between. CDR1 and CDR2 from the germline V gene are LGHNA and YSLEER. In DNA, the CDR3 is TGCGCCAGCAGCCAAGATTCAGGCCCACAGGACTACGAGCAGTACTTC. Its protein product is CASSQDSGPQDYEQYF.

This clonotype has ten or more counts. The chain links TRBV9 to TRBJ2-3; D ambiguous. The germline V gene encodes CDR1 SGDLS and CDR2 YYNGEE. Trimming took off 0 bases at V and 4 bases at J, with 6 bases between the two ends. This CDR3 comprises 13 residues. In DNA form, the CDR3 reads TGTGCCAGCAGCGTAGCGGGTTCAGATACGCAGTATTTT. This gives the protein CASSVAGSDTQYF.

This clonotype has only a few counts. This chain joins TRBV5-1 and TRBJ1-6; 7 bases match TRBD1. J lost 6 bases, V lost 0 bases, and 12 bases had no gene match. Per germline, CDR1 SGHRS and CDR2 YFSETQ. This CDR3 has 18 residues. The CDR3 DNA sequence: TGCGCCAGCAGCTTGGACGGACAGGAAATTATCCGTAATTCACCCCTCCACTTT. This encodes CASSLDGQEIIRNSPLHF.

About this clonotype itself: The junction and the germline gene differ at one end; a read error may be behind it. The J gene is TRBJ2-1, the V gene TRBV6-2 or TRBV6-3; 10 nucleotides agree with TRBD2. Germline V gives CDR1 MNHEY, CDR2 SVGEGT. CDR3 length: 15 residues. In DNA form, the CDR3 reads TGTGCCGGCAGGAGCGGGACTAGCGCCTACAATGAGCAGTTCTTC. It yields the protein CAGRSGTSAYNEQFF.

Turning to this clonotype: An end of the junction differs from the germline gene, which may be a read error. This rearrangement joins TRBV10-3 to TRBJ1-1; D not certain. Germline CDR1 and CDR2: ENHRY and SYGVKD. This CDR3 contains 14 residues. This CDR3 is CAISKTLMNTEVFF. The DNA for the CDR3 is TGTGCCATCAGCAAGACACTGATGAACACTGAAGTTTTCTTT.

This clonotype turned up a few times. The gene calls are TRBV12-3 or TRBV12-4 and TRBJ2-1, with TRBD2 matching 12 bases. This CDR3 comprises 15 residues. V trimming: 5 bases; J trimming: 11 bases; junction bases outside the gene matches: 10. CDR3 sequence: CASSPGPTSGGQQFF. In nucleotides, the CDR3 is TGTGCCAGCAGTCCGGGACCGACTAGCGGGGGTCAGCAGTTCTTC.